Shown below are 9 T cell receptor beta chains from a single sample sequenced in a study of shared clonotypes between healthy human individuals. The protocol was immunoSEQ multiplex PCR, while the TCRdb copy is restricted to in-frame clones and leaves out a portion. The table has 1.4 million or so clones, about 98.5% seen once. Specimen: naive CD4+ T cells sorted from blood. Subset of the sample: CD45RA+ positively selected. Receptors originate from a man under 40 in good health.

The chain links TRBV28 to TRBJ2-1; D possibly uses TRBD1 or TRBD2 (7 bases each). Trimming left V 5 bases short and J 4 bases short, with 12 bases between. The germline CDR1 and CDR2 sequences are MDHEN and SYDVKM. CDR3 length: 14 residues. CDR3 sequence: CASSKAGQYNEQFF. The CDR3 bases are TGTGCCAGCAGTAAAGCGGGACAGTACAATGAGCAGTTCTTC.

The rearrangement joins TRBV9 to TRBJ2-3, with 11 bases fitting TRBD2. CDR3 length equals 16 residues. Trimming at V came to 3 bases and at J to 5 bases, leaving 8 bases not matched to a gene. Germline V gives CDR1 SGDLS, CDR2 YYNGEE. The CDR3 nucleotides read TGTGCCAGCAGCGGTTATAGCGGGAGGGCAGGAGATACGCAGTATTTT. Translation gives CASSGYSGRAGDTQYF.

J is TRBJ2-7 and V is TRBV11-2, with TRBD1 matching 8 bases. The CDR3 length is 15 residues. Trimming took 5 bases from V and 2 from J; bases not matched to a gene: 8. CDR1 and CDR2 from the germline V gene are SGHAT and FQNNGV. The CDR3 nucleotides read TGTGCCAGCAGCCGCGGTCAGGGGGCCACCTACGAGCAGTACTTC. It specifies CASSRGQGATYEQYF.

CDR3 DNA: TGCGCCAGCAGCCCTCTAGCGGGAGTTAGGAACGAGCAGTACTTC. It yields the protein CASSPLAGVRNEQYF. V and J are TRBV4-3 and TRBJ2-7; TRBD2 matches 10 bases. CDR3 length: 15 residues. Per germline, CDR1 LGHNA and CDR2 YSLEER. V dropped 4 bases and J dropped 5; count of bases not matched to a gene: 8.

The chain employs TRBV6-1 and TRBJ2-7, with a weak D call TRBD1 (6 bases). The CDR3 has 15 amino acids. Trimming shortened V by 5 bases and J by 0 bases, and 14 bases separated the two germline ends. Germline loops: CDR1 MNHNS, CDR2 SASEGT. The CDR3, as DNA: TGTGCCAGCAGTACAAGGACAGTGAGCTCCTACGAGCAGTACTTC. Its protein product is CASSTRTVSSYEQYF.

In the case of this clone: The same CDR3 arises from other DNA sequences in this sample as well. CDR3 sequence reads: CASSPLGAGELFF. DNA for the CDR3: TGCGCCAGCAGCCCTCTAGGAGCCGGGGAGCTGTTTTTT. The chain joins TRBV5-1 to TRBJ2-2; D not resolved. The ends were cut back, 4 bases at V and 6 bases at J, with 10 bases in the middle. This CDR3 is built from 13 residues. CDR1 and CDR2 (germline): SGHRS, YFSETQ. Complete variable domain (other parts from reference TRBV5-1 and TRBJ2-2): KAGVTQTPRYLIKTRGQQVTLSCSPISGHRSVSWYQQTPGQGLQFLFEYFSETQRNKGNFPGRFSGRQFSNSRSEMNVSTLELGDSALYLCASSPLGAGELFFGEGSRLTVL.

A remark on this clone: Within the sample, other DNA sequences also encode this same CDR3. The chain recombines TRBV18 with TRBJ2-4; D unresolved. The V gene's germline CDR1 is KGHSH and CDR2 LQKENI. The CDR3 extends over 14 amino acids. The V gene lost 0 bases and the J gene lost 1 base, with 4 bases spanning the gap. The CDR3 here is CASSPPPAKNIQYF. Here the CDR3 DNA reads TGTGCCAGCTCACCACCGCCGGCCAAAAACATTCAGTACTTC. The full variable domain, with the rest looked up from reference TRBV18 and TRBJ2-4, is NAGVMQNPRHLVRRRGQEARLRCSPMKGHSHVYWYRQLPEEGLKFMVYLQKENIIDESGMPKERFSAEFPKEGPSILRIQQVVRGDSAAYFCASSPPPAKNIQYFGAGTRLSVL.

This chain uses TRBV5-1 with TRBJ2-2; the match to TRBD2 covers 12 bases. CDR1 SGHRS and CDR2 YFSETQ come from the germline V gene. There are 21 residues in the CDR3. Trimming cost V 2 bases and J 5 bases; bases outside gene matches: 19. CDR3 residues: CASSFPNVAGLAGPVTGELFF. The CDR3 DNA follows: TGCGCCAGCAGCTTTCCCAACGTAGCGGGACTAGCGGGCCCCGTGACCGGGGAGCTGTTTTTT.

The genes are TRBV6-5 and TRBJ2-1, with 8 bases identical to TRBD2. The CDR3 sequence is 15 residues long. Germline V gene data show CDR1 as MNHEY and CDR2 as SVGAGI. J gave up 4 bases and V 5 bases, and 7 bases lay outside the gene matches. This CDR3 is CASSIRLARYNEQFF. CDR3 nucleotide sequence: TGTGCCAGCAGTATACGACTAGCGAGATACAATGAGCAGTTCTTC.